Below, 7 T cell receptor beta chains from the same sample are listed, as sequenced in a study of Ad26.COV2.S vaccination and SARS-CoV-2 variants. Sequencing used immunoSEQ multiplex PCR; TCRdb keeps in-frame clones, though not all of them. The repertoire has hundreds of thousands of clones, 80% to 90% of them found once; the top ten carry around 1.4%. Treatment of the sample: approximately 18 received Ad26.COV2.S at low or high dose, single or two shots; about 5 received placebo; per-sample allocation not given. Day 63 after the first vaccine or placebo injection was the time point for sampling. This material consisted of peripheral blood, taken in a trial of Ad26.COV2.S vaccine versus placebo. Receptors were obtained from a person aged 18-60 years who received the Ad26.COV2.S COVID-19 vaccine or a placebo.

V usage is TRBV5-1 and J usage is TRBJ1-6; 7 bases are a match to TRBD1. Germline assignment: CDR1 SGHRS and CDR2 YFSETQ. The CDR3 contains 14 residues. V was clipped by 4 bases and J by 7 bases; unmatched bases: 5. The CDR3 region has the DNA TGCGCCAGCAGCCTCGGACAGGAGAATTCACCCCTCCACTTT. Its translation is CASSLGQENSPLHF.

The V and J genes are TRBV5-6 and TRBJ2-3; D not resolved. The CDR3 totals 15 residues. The ends were cut back, 1 base at V and 2 bases at J, with 11 bases in the middle. Germline CDR1 reads SGHDT; CDR2 reads YYEEEE. The CDR3 is CASSLKVSYTDTQYF. CDR3 nucleotides: TGTGCCAGCAGCTTGAAGGTCAGCTACACAGATACGCAGTATTTT.

As concerns this clone: Its ends do not fully match the called genes, so a read error is possible. The chain recombines TRBV7-7 with TRBJ2-3; 7 nucleotides line up with TRBD2. The CDR3 extends over 18 amino acids. The germline V gene has CDR1 SSHAT and CDR2 FNYEAQ (reference sequence). CDR3 region: CASSLKPAGTSDLDTQYF. CDR3 DNA: TGTGCTAGCAGCTTAAAACCCGCTGGAACTAGCGACTTAGATACGCAGTATTTT.

The chain uses TRBV20-1 and TRBJ2-1; no firm D call. Germline V gives CDR1 DFQATT, CDR2 SNEGSKA (reference sequence). The CDR3 spans 11 residues. V lost 3 bases to trimming and J lost 5 bases, with 5 bases between them. CDR3 amino acids: CSARSDNEQFF. CDR3 bases: TGCAGTGCTAGGTCCGACAATGAGCAGTTCTTC.

This rearrangement joins TRBV5-4 to TRBJ2-1; 8 nucleotides agree with TRBD1. Germline V gene data show CDR1 as SGHNT and CDR2 as YYREEE (reference sequence). This CDR3 region has 15 residues. The V gene end was trimmed by 0 bases and the J gene end by 9 bases; junction bases not matched to a gene: 8. The CDR3 DNA follows: TGTGCCAGCAGCTTGGGGACAGGGACTGGCGTTGAGCAGTTCTTC. It is translated as CASSLGTGTGVEQFF.

The V gene is TRBV11-1, the J gene TRBJ1-1, with TRBD1 matching over 7 bases. The CDR3 consists of 14 residues. The ends lost 5 bases at V and 0 bases at J; junction bases unmatched: 3. Germline CDR1 reads SGHAT; CDR2 reads FQDESV (reference sequence). CDR3 region: CASSLGGLNTEAFF. The CDR3, as DNA: TGTGCCAGCAGCCTAGGGGGCCTGAACACTGAAGCTTTCTTT.

In DNA form, the CDR3 reads TGTGCCAGTAGCCGGACAGGGGCCGACGGGGAGCTGTTTTTT. Amino acids: CASSRTGADGELFF. The chain joins TRBV19 to TRBJ2-2; 9 bases match TRBD1. This CDR3 region has 14 residues. V was pared by 6 bases and J by 7 bases, with 6 bases of the junction left unmatched. CDR1 is LNHDA and CDR2 is SQIVND in the germline V gene (reference sequence). Based on the CDR3 plus reference TRBV19 and TRBJ2-2, the full variable domain is DGGITQSPKYLFRKEGQNVTLSCEQNLNHDAMYWYRQDPGQGLRLIYYSQIVNDFQKGDIAEGYSVSREKKESFPLTVTSAQKNPTAFYLCASSRTGADGELFFGEGSRLTVL.